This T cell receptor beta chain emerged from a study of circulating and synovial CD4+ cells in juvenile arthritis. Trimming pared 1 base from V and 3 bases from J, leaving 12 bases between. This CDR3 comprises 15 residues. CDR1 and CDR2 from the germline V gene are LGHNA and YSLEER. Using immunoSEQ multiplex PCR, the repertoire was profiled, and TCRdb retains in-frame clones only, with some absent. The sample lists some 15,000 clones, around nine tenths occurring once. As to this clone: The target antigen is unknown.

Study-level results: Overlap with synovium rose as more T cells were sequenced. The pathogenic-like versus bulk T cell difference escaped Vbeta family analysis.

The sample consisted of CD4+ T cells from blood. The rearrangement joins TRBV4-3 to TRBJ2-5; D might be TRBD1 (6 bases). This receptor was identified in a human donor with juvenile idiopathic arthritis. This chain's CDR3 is CASSQVVSGEETQYF. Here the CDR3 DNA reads TGCGCCAGCAGCCAAGTCGTGTCAGGGGAAGAGACCCAGTACTTC.